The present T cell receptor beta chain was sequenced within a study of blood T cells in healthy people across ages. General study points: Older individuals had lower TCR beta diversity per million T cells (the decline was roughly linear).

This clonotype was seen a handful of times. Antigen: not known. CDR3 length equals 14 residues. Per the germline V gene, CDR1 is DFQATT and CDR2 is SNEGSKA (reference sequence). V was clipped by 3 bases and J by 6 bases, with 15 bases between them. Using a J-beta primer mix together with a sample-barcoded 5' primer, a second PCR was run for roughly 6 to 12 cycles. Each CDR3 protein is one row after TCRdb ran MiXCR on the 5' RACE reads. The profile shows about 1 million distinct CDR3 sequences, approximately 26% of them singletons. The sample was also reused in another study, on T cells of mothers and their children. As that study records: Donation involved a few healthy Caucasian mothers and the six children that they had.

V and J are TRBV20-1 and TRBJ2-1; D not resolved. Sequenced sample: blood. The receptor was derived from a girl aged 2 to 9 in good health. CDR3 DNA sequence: TGCAGTGCTAGGTTACTTACCGCTTTCAATGAGCAGTTCTTC. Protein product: CSARLLTAFNEQFF.